The 15 T cell receptor beta chains listed next were all sequenced from one sample in a study of blood T cell repertoires in COVID-19. Here immunoSEQ multiplex PCR was the method, and the copy in TCRdb shows in-frame clones only, minus some. The data contain approximately 84,000 clones, roughly 80% of them singletons. Material: peripheral blood. The source of these receptors is a human donor in a cohort sampled during active COVID-19.

CDR3 residues: CASSLGTSGNTDTQYF. The CDR3, as DNA: TGCGCCAGCAGCTTGGGGACTAGCGGGAACACAGATACGCAGTATTTT. This sequence joins TRBV5-1 and TRBJ2-3, with TRBD2 matching 12 bases. V dropped 0 bases and J dropped 2; count of bases not matched to a gene: 1. CDR1 SGHRS and CDR2 YFSETQ come from the germline V gene. This CDR3 region has 16 residues.

In this sample, this clone turned up once. The rearrangement uses TRBV28 and TRBJ1-1, with D uncertain. Trimming shortened V by 2 bases and J by 8 bases, and 18 bases separated the two germline ends. The germline V gene encodes CDR1 MDHEN and CDR2 SYDVKM. The CDR3 runs to 15 residues. As DNA, the CDR3 is TGTGCCAGCAGTTTAAAACCTCAGCGGGTAGGCGAAGCTTTCTTT. Residues: CASSLKPQRVGEAFF.

V and J are TRBV29-1 and TRBJ2-6; D unclear. CDR1 is SQVTM, CDR2 ANQGSEA, per germline. The length of the CDR3 is 14 residues. V was shortened by 6 bases and J by 4 bases, with 13 bases between the two germline ends. CDR3: CSVNQAPGANVLTF. The DNA for the CDR3 is TGCAGCGTAAACCAGGCCCCCGGGGCCAACGTCCTGACTTTC.

This clone was detected only once. V is TRBV5-1 and J is TRBJ2-7, with D possibly matching TRBD2 (5 bases). This CDR3 spans 15 amino acids. Per germline, CDR1 SGHRS and CDR2 YFSETQ. Deletions cut 4 bases from V and 7 bases from J, with 21 bases between. The CDR3 loop reads CASSGSQTSTGEQYF. CDR3 DNA sequence: TGCGCCAGCAGCGGGAGCCAGACCTCTACGGGGGAGCAGTACTTC.

This chain links TRBV5-4 with TRBJ2-2, with 8 bases matching TRBD1. Germline V gene data show CDR1 as SGHNT and CDR2 as YYREEE (reference sequence). Trimming took 4 bases from V and 4 from J; bases not matched to a gene: 3. This CDR3 spans 14 amino acids. This chain's CDR3 is CASSKGQGTGELFF. The CDR3 DNA is TGTGCCAGCAGCAAAGGACAGGGCACCGGGGAGCTGTTTTTT.

The chain uses TRBV28 and TRBJ2-1; TRBD2 matches at 12 bases. CDR1 is MDHEN, CDR2 SYDVKM, per germline. CDR3 length: 16 residues. V dropped 5 bases and J dropped 5; count of bases not matched to a gene: 7. CDR3 nucleotide sequence: TGTGCCAGCAGTATGACTAGCGGGAGACGAAACAATGAGCAGTTCTTC. Translated, it gives CASSMTSGRRNNEQFF.

This clone came up a few times. V and J are TRBV5-6 and TRBJ1-5; perhaps TRBD1 as D (5 bases). V dropped 4 bases and J dropped 12 bases, with 14 bases sitting between them. Germline CDR1 reads SGHDT; CDR2 reads YYEEEE. The CDR3 covers 12 residues. The CDR3 spells CASSLGPGYQHF. In DNA form, the CDR3 reads TGTGCCAGCAGCCTGGGACCAGGGTACCAGCATTTT.

The CDR3 DNA is TGCGCCAGCAGCCAAGTGACAGGATATGGCTACACCTTC. It translates to CASSQVTGYGYTF. The chain employs TRBV4-1 and TRBJ1-2, with D perhaps TRBD1 (6 bases). Germline CDR1 is MGHRA and CDR2 is YSYEKL. With 1 base removed from V and 5 bases from J, the gap between germline ends came to 8 bases. CDR3 length: 13 amino acids.

The V and J genes are TRBV6-1 and TRBJ1-6; TRBD1 is a possible D gene (5 bases). V was trimmed by 2 bases and J by 6 bases, leaving 14 bases between them. The CDR3 is made up of 16 amino acids. CDR1 is MNHNS, CDR2 SASEGT, per germline. The CDR3 reads CASSEQGLGSNSPLHF. CDR3 nucleotides: TGTGCCAGCAGTGAACAGGGACTTGGGAGTAATTCACCCCTCCACTTT.

This rearrangement joins TRBV5-1 to TRBJ2-1; 9 positions agree with TRBD2. The germline V gene has CDR1 SGHRS and CDR2 YFSETQ. The CDR3 runs to 15 residues. The J segment lost 7 bases and the V segment lost 0 bases, leaving 5 bases of the junction unmatched. The CDR3 region is CASSLGSGRGNEQFF. The CDR3 bases are TGCGCCAGCAGCTTGGGTAGCGGGAGAGGTAATGAGCAGTTCTTC.

V gene TRBV30 combines with J gene TRBJ2-2; the D is unclear. The germline gives CDR1 GTSNPN, CDR2 SVGIG (reference sequence). CDR3 length: 14 residues. The V gene lost 2 bases and the J gene lost 0 bases, with 7 bases spanning the gap. For the CDR3, the DNA is TGTGCCTGGAGTACGGGTGCGAACACCGGGGAGCTGTTTTTT. It yields the protein CAWSTGANTGELFF.

The V call is TRBV27, the J call TRBJ2-7; 9 positions agree with TRBD2. The CDR3 runs 16 residues. Per the germline V gene, CDR1 is MNHEY and CDR2 is SMNVEV (reference sequence). J gave up 0 bases and V 8 bases, and 11 bases lay outside the gene matches. The CDR3, as DNA: TGTGCCAGCGGCCGGTGGGCTAGCGGGACCTCCTACGAGCAGTACTTC. Amino acid sequence: CASGRWASGTSYEQYF.

This clone appeared once. This rearrangement joins TRBV23-1 to TRBJ1-1; 7 nucleotides align to TRBD1. TRBV23-1 is recorded as an ORF, its role being uncertain. CDR3 length equals 16 residues. The ends lost 2 bases at V and 1 base at J; junction bases unmatched: 7. The CDR3, as DNA: TGCGCCAGCAGTCAAATCGGGACAGCTTCGAACACTGAAGCTTTCTTT. Its translation is CASSQIGTASNTEAFF.

The rearrangement uses TRBV7-2 and TRBJ1-6; the match to TRBD1 covers 10 bases. The ends lost 5 bases at V and 9 bases at J; junction bases unmatched: 4. CDR3 size: 14 residues. Germline V gene lookup returns CDR1 SGHTA and CDR2 FQGNSA. CDR3 loop: CASSRDRGSSPLHF. The CDR3 bases are TGTGCCAGCAGCCGGGACAGGGGAAGTTCACCCCTCCACTTT.

In its sample, this clone was seen once. V gene TRBV28 combines with J gene TRBJ1-5; D might be TRBD1 (5 bases). CDR1 MDHEN and CDR2 SYDVKM come from the germline V gene. V lost 1 base to trimming and J lost 0 bases, with 7 bases between them. The length of the CDR3 is 15 residues. The CDR3 protein is CASSLLGDSNQPQHF. In DNA, the CDR3 is TGTGCCAGCAGTTTATTAGGGGATAGCAATCAGCCCCAGCATTTT.